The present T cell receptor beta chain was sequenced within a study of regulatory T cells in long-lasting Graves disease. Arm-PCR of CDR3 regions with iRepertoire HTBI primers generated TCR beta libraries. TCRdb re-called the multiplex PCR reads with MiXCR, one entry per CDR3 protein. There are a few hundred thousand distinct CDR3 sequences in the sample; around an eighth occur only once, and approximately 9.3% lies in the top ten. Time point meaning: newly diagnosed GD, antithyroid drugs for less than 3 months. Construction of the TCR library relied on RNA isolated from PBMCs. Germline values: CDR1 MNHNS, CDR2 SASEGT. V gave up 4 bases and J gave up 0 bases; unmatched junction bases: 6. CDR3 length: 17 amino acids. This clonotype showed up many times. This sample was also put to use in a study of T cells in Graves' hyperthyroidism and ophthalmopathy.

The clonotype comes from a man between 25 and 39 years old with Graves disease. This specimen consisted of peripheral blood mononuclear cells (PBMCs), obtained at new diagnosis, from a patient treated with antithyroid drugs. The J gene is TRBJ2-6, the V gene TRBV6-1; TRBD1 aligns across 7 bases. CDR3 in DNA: TGTGCCAGCAGTGCCGAGGGACAGACCTCTGGGGCCAACGTCCTGACTTTC. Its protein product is CASSAEGQTSGANVLTF.